The 13 T cell receptor beta chains below come from one sample, sequenced in a study of T cells in narcolepsy listed by TCRdb under 2018. Libraries were made using the immunoSEQ multiplex PCR assay. Entries here come from immuneACCESS through TCRdb and include only in-frame sequences with V and J called. Some clones fail to appear in such tables; in the studies checked, an unresolved V gene covers under half of the shortfall, and the cause of the remainder is unknown. The sample has tens of thousands of clones on record, around two thirds of them singletons. Jointly, the top ten make up around 12% of the sample. The sample comprised memory (CD45RA-) CD4+ T cells from blood. The cell subset or site label on this specimen signifies: memory T cells sorted ex vivo from peripheral blood. Every receptor here comes from a human donor in good health.

The genes are TRBV5-1 and TRBJ2-7; 8 nucleotides line up with TRBD1. The CDR3 is made up of 15 amino acids. With V trimmed by 4 bases and J by 3 bases, 9 bases remained unmatched. The germline V gene has CDR1 SGHRS and CDR2 YFSETQ. The CDR3 coding sequence is TGCGCCAGCAGCCCCACAACAGGGGGAGTCTACGAGCAGTACTTC. Protein sequence: CASSPTTGGVYEQYF. The full variable domain, its missing parts supplied by reference TRBV5-1 and TRBJ2-7, is KAGVTQTPRYLIKTRGQQVTLSCSPISGHRSVSWYQQTPGQGLQFLFEYFSETQRNKGNFPGRFSGRQFSNSRSEMNVSTLELGDSALYLCASSPTTGGVYEQYFGPGTRLTVT.

V usage is TRBV10-3 and J usage is TRBJ2-6; possibly TRBD1 for D (5 bases). V lost 10 bases and J lost 2, with 9 bases in between. The CDR3 totals 13 residues. Germline CDR1 and CDR2: ENHRY and SYGVKD. The CDR3 region has the DNA TGTGCCACCCAGGGCGCTGGGGCCAACGTCCTGACTTTC. Protein: CATQGAGANVLTF.

The chain uses TRBV6-1 and TRBJ1-5, with D uncertain. The CDR3 totals 13 residues. Germline-derived CDR1 and CDR2 are MNHNS and SASEGT. The V end was cut by 7 bases, the J end by 3 bases, with 10 bases between. CDR3 sequence: CASNIQPNQPQHF. The CDR3, as DNA: TGTGCCAGCAATATACAGCCCAATCAGCCCCAGCATTTT.

V usage is TRBV9 and J usage is TRBJ1-6; no reliable D call. CDR1 SGDLS and CDR2 YYNGEE come from the germline V gene. V shed 3 bases and J shed 14 bases, with 18 bases lying between them. The CDR3 contains 14 residues. The CDR3 region is CASSGGEGWLTLHF. The CDR3 DNA reads TGTGCCAGCAGCGGCGGGGAAGGGTGGCTCACCCTCCACTTT.

This clone was detected only a few times. The chain joins TRBV5-6 to TRBJ1-3; D gene uncertain. The CDR3 is made up of 14 amino acids. V was clipped by 1 base and J by 2 bases, with 7 bases between them. CDR1 and CDR2 (germline): SGHDT, YYEEEE. CDR3 DNA sequence: TGTGCCAGCAGCTTGTGGCAAACTGGAAACACCATATATTTT. Translating it yields CASSLWQTGNTIYF. Combining the CDR3 with reference TRBV5-6 and TRBJ1-3 gives the whole variable domain DAGVTQSPTHLIKTRGQQVTLRCSPKSGHDTVSWYQQALGQGPQFIFQYYEEEERQRGNFPDRFSGHQFPNYSSELNVNALLLGDSALYLCASSLWQTGNTIYFGEGSWLTVV.

The chain carries TRBV11-2 and TRBJ1-6, with 8 nucleotides matching TRBD1. Germline CDR1 SGHAT, CDR2 FQNNGV. This CDR3 is 14 amino acids long. Losses at the gene ends were 6 bases for V and 7 bases for J; bases not matched to a gene: 5. The CDR3 DNA is TGTGCCAGCAGTCAACAGGGGGTGAATTCACCCCTCCACTTT. Translating gives CASSQQGVNSPLHF.

This sequence joins TRBV6-5 and TRBJ1-3; no clear D. The CDR3 spans 14 residues. CDR1 and CDR2 (germline): MNHEY, SVGAGI. With 10 bases removed from V and 0 bases from J, the gap between germline ends came to 13 bases. The CDR3 nucleotides are TGTGCCAATCATAATTGGGGCTCTGGAAACACCATATATTTT. Protein sequence: CANHNWGSGNTIYF.

The V and J genes are TRBV7-6 and TRBJ2-2; D is ambiguous. V dropped 4 bases and J dropped 5 bases, with 8 bases sitting between them. The CDR3 spans 13 residues. From germline, CDR1 is SGHVS and CDR2 FNYEAQ. Written as DNA, the CDR3 is TGTGCCAGCAGCTCCGGGCGGACCGGGGAGCTGTTTTTT. This gives the protein CASSSGRTGELFF.

This clone was detected a few times. Here the CDR3 reads CASSSSPSYEQYF. The CDR3 region has the DNA TGTGCCAGCAGCTCCTCACCATCCTACGAGCAGTACTTC. This sequence joins TRBV5-6 and TRBJ2-7; no clear D gene. This CDR3 has 13 amino acids. Per germline, CDR1 SGHDT and CDR2 YYEEEE. The germline V and J ends were trimmed by 3 bases and 1 base, with 8 bases remaining between them.

The J gene is TRBJ1-6, the V gene TRBV7-9; a weak D match, TRBD1 (6 bases). Germline V gene lookup returns CDR1 SEHNR and CDR2 FQNEAQ (reference sequence). V gave up 1 base and J gave up 12 bases, with 13 bases separating them. This CDR3 is 14 amino acids long. CDR3 nucleotide sequence: TGTGCCAGCAGCTTAGGGACAGTGAAAGGACCCCTCCACTTT. Protein: CASSLGTVKGPLHF.

In DNA, the CDR3 is TGTGCCAGCGGCCGCTTAACTTCACCCCTCCACTTT. It is translated as CASGRLTSPLHF. The chain combines TRBV7-2 with TRBJ1-6; no clear D gene. Trimming pared 8 bases from V and 9 bases from J, leaving 11 bases between. There are 12 residues in the CDR3. The germline V gene encodes CDR1 SGHTA and CDR2 FQGNSA.

This clone was counted a few times. The rearrangement uses TRBV5-1 and TRBJ2-2; TRBD2 aligns across 7 bases. The CDR3 sequence is 15 residues long. CDR1 is SGHRS, CDR2 YFSETQ, per germline. The J segment lost 6 bases and the V segment lost 0 bases, leaving 5 bases of the junction unmatched. The DNA for the CDR3 is TGCGCCAGCAGCTTGGAGGGCGGGAGTTCCGGGGAGCTGTTTTTT. Translating it yields CASSLEGGSSGELFF.

This clone turned up a few times. The gene calls are TRBV6-5 and TRBJ2-7; 7 nucleotides align to TRBD1. Trimming removed 10 bases from V and 3 bases from J; junction bases left unmatched: 12. This CDR3 has 14 residues. CDR1 and CDR2 (germline): MNHEY, SVGAGI. As DNA, the CDR3 is TGTGCCACAACACCGAGGGGGCAGCTCTACGAGCAGTACTTC. Translation: CATTPRGQLYEQYF.